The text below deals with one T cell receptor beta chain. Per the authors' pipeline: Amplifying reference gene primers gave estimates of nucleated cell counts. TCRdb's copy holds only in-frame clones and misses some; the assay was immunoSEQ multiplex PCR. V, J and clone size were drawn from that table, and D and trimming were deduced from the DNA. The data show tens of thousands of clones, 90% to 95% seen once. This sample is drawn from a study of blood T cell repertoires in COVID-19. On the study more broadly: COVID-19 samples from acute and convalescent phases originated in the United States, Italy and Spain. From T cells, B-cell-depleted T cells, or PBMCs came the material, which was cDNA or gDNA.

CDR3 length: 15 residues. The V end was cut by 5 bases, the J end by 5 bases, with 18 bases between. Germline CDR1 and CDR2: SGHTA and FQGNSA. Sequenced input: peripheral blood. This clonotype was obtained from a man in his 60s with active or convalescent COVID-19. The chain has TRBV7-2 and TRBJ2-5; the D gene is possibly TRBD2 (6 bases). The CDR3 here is CASSLGPGEVETQYF. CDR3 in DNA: TGTGCCAGCAGCCTTGGACCCGGGGAGGTGGAGACCCAGTACTTC.